Listed below are T cell receptor beta chains from one sample, sequenced in a study of blood T cell repertoires in COVID-19. Sequencing used immunoSEQ multiplex PCR; TCRdb keeps in-frame clones, though not all of them. The table includes roughly 200,000 clones, about 87% detected once. Sequencing was done on a sample of PBMCs or T cells enriched from blood (not recorded which). The receptor set was obtained from a man aged 30-40 years who had recovered from COVID-19. Each CDR3 is given with its conserved first and last residue. D genes are given only for firm matches. The size of a clone is reported for some rows only, either as once, few or many, or as a class for expanded clones.

TRBD2	TRBV4-2	TRBJ2-1	once	CASSQDQASGGAMVNNEQFF	TGTGCCAGCAGCCAAGATCAGGCTAGCGGGGGGGCAATGGTGAACAATGAGCAGTTCTTC
TRBD1	TRBV30	TRBJ2-4	.	CAWSGGQGVLAKNIQYF	TGTGCCTGGAGTGGGGGACAGGGCGTATTGGCCAAAAACATTCAGTACTTC
TRBD1	TRBV6-2/TRBV6-3	TRBJ1-2	.	CASNYRGGYTF	TGTGCCAGCAATTACAGGGGCGGCTACACCTTC
TRBD2	TRBV5-1	TRBJ2-1	.	CASSSGAGTSANEQFF	TGCGCCAGCAGCTCGGGAGCGGGAACTTCGGCCAATGAGCAGTTCTTC
TRBD1	TRBV4-1	TRBJ1-5	.	CASSPRYRGGSNQPQHF	TGCGCCAGCAGCCCCCGATACAGGGGTGGGAGCAATCAGCCCCAGCATTTT
.	TRBV6-5	TRBJ1-5	.	CASTAGHYGNQPQHF	TGTGCCAGCACTGCTGGACATTACGGCAATCAGCCCCAGCATTTT
TRBD2	TRBV25-1	TRBJ2-1	.	CASSKTGTSAYNEQFF	TGTGCCAGCAGCAAAACCGGGACTAGCGCTTACAATGAGCAGTTCTTC
.	TRBV14	TRBJ1-4	.	CASSQGQSGGKLFF	TGTGCCAGCAGCCAAGGGCAAAGCGGTGGAAAACTGTTTTTT
.	TRBV4-3	TRBJ1-4	.	CASSPSSSNEKLFF	TGCGCCAGCAGCCCAAGTTCCAGTAATGAAAAACTGTTTTTT
.	TRBV23-1	TRBJ1-2	.	CASRPPFFYGYTF	TGCGCCAGCCGTCCCCCTTTTTTCTATGGCTACACCTTC
.	TRBV28	TRBJ1-5	.	CASSGGSGGQPQHF	TGTGCCAGCAGTGGGGGTTCGGGGGGACAGCCCCAGCATTTT
.	TRBV24-1	TRBJ1-4	.	CATMRVTNEKLFF	TGTGCCACCATGAGGGTGACTAATGAAAAACTGTTTTTT
.	TRBV25-1	TRBJ1-1	.	CASTAEVNTEAFF	TGTGCCAGCACCGCAGAAGTTAACACTGAAGCTTTCTTT
TRBD2	TRBV7-2	TRBJ2-7	few	CASSGLAGGAYEQYF	TGTGCCAGCAGCGGATTAGCGGGGGGTGCCTACGAGCAGTACTTC
.	TRBV30	TRBJ1-4	.	CAYRRAGVEKLFF	TGTGCCTACCGGCGGGCTGGCGTCGAAAAACTGTTTTTT
.	TRBV6-2/TRBV6-3	TRBJ1-3	.	CASSEGTHGNTIYF	TGTGCCAGCAGCGAGGGCACCCATGGAAACACCATATATTTT
.	TRBV6-9	TRBJ1-6	.	CASSYATHSPLHF	TGTGCCAGCAGTTACGCCACTCATTCACCCCTCCACTTT
.	TRBV11-3	TRBJ2-7	.	CASSRGVEGGNEQYF	TGTGCCAGCAGCCGCGGGGTGGAAGGCGGGAACGAGCAGTACTTC
.	TRBV3-1/TRBV3-2	TRBJ1-3	few	CASSQVVGAGNTIYF	TGTGCCAGCAGCCAAGTTGTGGGCGCTGGAAACACCATATATTTT
TRBD1	TRBV4-1	TRBJ2-5	once	CASSPPAGGETQYF	TGCGCCAGCAGCCCGCCGGCAGGGGGAGAGACCCAGTACTTC
TRBD2	TRBV9	TRBJ2-2	few	CASSVALAGGSPLNTGELFF	TGTGCCAGCAGCGTAGCACTAGCGGGGGGCTCACCCTTAAACACCGGGGAGCTGTTTTTT
.	TRBV7-9	TRBJ1-2	.	CASSLAVGGYTF	TGTGCCAGCAGCTTAGCGGTCGGGGGCTACACCTTC
.	TRBV5-4	TRBJ2-3	once	CASRPRRDTITDTQYF	TGTGCCAGCAGGCCCCGCCGGGACACAATCACAGATACGCAGTATTTT
.	TRBV15	TRBJ1-3	.	CATSSPAGRGRSGNTIYF	TGTGCCACCAGCAGTCCCGCAGGCAGGGGCCGCTCTGGAAACACCATATATTTT
.	TRBV7-9	TRBJ2-7	once	CASSLDSSDGQYF	TGTGCCAGCAGCTTGGACTCCAGCGACGGGCAGTACTTC
.	TRBV5-4	TRBJ2-1	.	CASSLGSSYNEQFF	TGTGCCAGCAGCTTGGGGAGCTCGTACAATGAGCAGTTCTTC
.	TRBV7-2	TRBJ1-6	.	CASRRTGRDNSPLHF	TGTGCCAGCAGGCGTACAGGGAGGGATAATTCACCCCTCCACTTT
TRBD1	TRBV2	TRBJ2-7	few	CATQGESYEQYF	TGTGCCACCCAGGGGGAATCCTACGAGCAGTACTTC
TRBD1	TRBV4-3	TRBJ2-5	.	CASSHTGQDRTQYF	TGCGCCAGCAGCCATACTGGACAGGATAGGACCCAGTACTTC
.	TRBV28	TRBJ1-2	.	CASSDRPGDGYTF	TGTGCCAGCAGCGATAGACCAGGGGATGGCTACACCTTC
TRBD2	TRBV12-3/TRBV12-4	TRBJ2-1	.	CASSLGSGGACFF	TGTGCCAGCAGTTTAGGTAGCGGGGGGGCTTGCTTCTTC
TRBD1	TRBV28	TRBJ1-5	.	CASSRGQVHQPQHF	TGTGCCAGCAGCCGGGGACAGGTTCATCAGCCCCAGCATTTT
TRBD1	TRBV28	TRBJ1-6	.	CASSSYTGGFSAPLHF	TGTGCCAGCAGTTCATACACAGGGGGCTTCTCTGCACCCCTCCACTTT
.	TRBV11-2	TRBJ2-5	.	CASSPGGPQETQYF	TGTGCCAGCAGCCCCGGGGGGCCTCAAGAGACCCAGTACTTC
.	TRBV15	TRBJ1-2	.	CATSRDRDVIYGYTF	TGTGCCACCAGCAGAGACCGGGATGTGATCTATGGCTACACCTTC
TRBD1	TRBV19	TRBJ1-2	.	CASSGRSGGDAGTF	TGTGCCAGTAGTGGAAGGTCAGGGGGCGACGCCGGCACCTTC
.	TRBV19	TRBJ1-1	.	CASRNRAEAFF	TGTGCCAGTAGAAACAGGGCTGAAGCTTTCTTT
.	TRBV7-2	TRBJ2-7	.	CASSLGQGRYEQYF	TGTGCCAGCAGCTTAGGGCAGGGCCGTTACGAGCAGTACTTC
.	TRBV5-5	TRBJ2-2	many	CASSLLGGTGELFF	TGTGCCAGCAGCTTGTTGGGGGGCACCGGGGAGCTGTTTTTT
.	TRBV30	TRBJ1-3	.	CAWSDRNTIYF	TGTGCCTGGAGTGACAGAAACACCATATATTTT
.	TRBV6-1	TRBJ2-3	once	CASSERGRADTQYF	TGTGCCAGCAGTGAAAGGGGTAGGGCAGATACGCAGTATTTT
TRBD1	TRBV2	TRBJ1-4	.	CASSLDGTDGEKLFF	TGTGCCAGCAGTTTAGACGGGACAGATGGTGAAAAACTGTTTTTT
TRBD2	TRBV28	TRBJ2-1	.	CASRYTSGSGFEQFF	TGTGCCAGCAGATATACTAGCGGGAGTGGCTTTGAGCAGTTCTTC
TRBD1	TRBV28	TRBJ1-5	.	CASSLGQGLGQPQHF	TGTGCCAGCAGCCTGGGACAGGGATTGGGTCAGCCCCAGCATTTT
TRBD2	TRBV6-4	TRBJ2-3	few	CASSASGGATDTQYF	TGTGCCAGCAGTGCAAGCGGGGGGGCCACAGATACGCAGTATTTT
.	TRBV7-8	TRBJ1-5	.	CASSRQEDQPQHF	TGTGCCAGCAGCCGACAGGAGGATCAGCCCCAGCATTTT
.	TRBV3-1/TRBV3-2	TRBJ2-7	.	CASSLKTGPYEQYF	TGTGCCAGCAGCCTTAAAACAGGACCCTACGAGCAGTACTTC
TRBD1	TRBV9	TRBJ2-4	.	CASSELTGNIQYF	TGTGCCAGCAGCGAACTGACAGGGAACATTCAGTACTTC
TRBD1	TRBV7-8	TRBJ2-5	few	CASSLRLTGGIQETQYF	TGTGCCAGCAGCTTACGCTTGACAGGGGGAATACAAGAGACCCAGTACTTC
TRBD2	TRBV30	TRBJ2-7	.	CAWKRGPYEQYF	TGTGCCTGGAAGCGGGGGCCCTACGAGCAGTACTTC
.	TRBV5-1	TRBJ1-2	few	CASSLDSSYGYTF	TGCGCCAGCAGCTTGGACAGTTCCTATGGCTACACCTTC
.	TRBV11-3	TRBJ2-1	.	CASSSSAEQFF	TGTGCCAGCAGTAGTAGTGCTGAGCAGTTCTTC
.	TRBV19	TRBJ2-3	.	CASRGGAALTTDTQYF	TGTGCCAGTAGGGGAGGTGCAGCTCTAACCACAGATACGCAGTATTTT
.	TRBV6-2/TRBV6-3	TRBJ2-1	.	CASSPKRASVHSYNEQFF	TGTGCCAGCAGTCCAAAGAGGGCTAGCGTTCACTCCTACAATGAGCAGTTCTTC
TRBD2	TRBV7-9	TRBJ2-1	few	CASSHADPSGRYNEQFF	TGTGCCAGCAGCCATGCCGACCCTAGCGGGAGGTACAATGAGCAGTTCTTC
TRBD2	TRBV29-1	TRBJ2-1	.	CSVRTSGSGNEQFF	TGCAGCGTTCGCACTAGCGGGAGTGGCAATGAGCAGTTCTTC
.	TRBV4-1	TRBJ2-1	once	CASSQSGSREHNEQFF	TGCGCCAGCAGCCAGTCGGGTAGTAGGGAGCACAATGAGCAGTTCTTC